This TCR beta chain was observed in a study of blood T cell repertoires in COVID-19. Method: immunoSEQ multiplex PCR; TCRdb's copy keeps in-frame clones and lacks some. This sample has approximately 130,000 clones, with 75% to 90% found just once. This clone has a handful of counts. The germline V gene encodes CDR1 LGHDT and CDR2 YNNKEL (reference sequence). The CDR3 is 15 amino acids. Unmatched junction bases numbered 6, after V lost 1 base and J lost 5 bases. The clonotype was recovered from a man aged 25 to 40 who had recovered from COVID-19. The chain links TRBV3-1 (or the pseudogene TRBV3-2) to TRBJ1-1; TRBD1 agrees at 8 bases. Sequencing used PBMCs or T cells enriched from blood (not recorded which). The CDR3 sequence: CASSQGTGIGTEAFF. In DNA, the CDR3 is TGTGCCAGCAGCCAAGGGACAGGGATCGGAACTGAAGCTTTCTTT.